This TCR beta chain was profiled in a study of blood T cell repertoires in COVID-19. Measured with immunoSEQ multiplex PCR; TCRdb has only the in-frame clones, and not every one. This table has 350,000 to 450,000 clones, more than 75% appearing once. Trimming left V 6 bases short and J 6 bases short, with 5 bases between. This CDR3 is built from 9 residues. CDR1 SQVTM and CDR2 ANQGSEA come from the germline V gene. The sample taken for sequencing was peripheral blood. This receptor was obtained from a human donor in a cohort sampled during active COVID-19. The J gene is TRBJ1-2, the V gene TRBV29-1, with no clear D. The CDR3 loop is CSVADGYTF. In nucleotides, the CDR3 is TGCAGCGTGGCCGATGGCTACACCTTC.